This TCR beta chain comes out of a study of T cell changes during pregnancy in multiple sclerosis. This table comes from immunoSEQ multiplex PCR, and its TCRdb copy is limited to in-frame clones, with some not included. Among 30,000 to 40,000 clones listed, about nine tenths were seen once. Sequencing used CD4+ T cells from peripheral blood mononuclear cells, obtained in the first trimester of pregnancy. The sequence was obtained from a female donor in good health, enrolled as a control in a pregnancy study.

CDR3 DNA sequence: TGTGCCAGCAGCACCCGTACAGTTAACACCGGGGAGCTGTTTTTT. Its translation is CASSTRTVNTGELFF. The J gene is TRBJ2-2, the V gene TRBV11-2; D is unclear. This CDR3 has 15 amino acids. Deletions cut 5 bases from V and 2 bases from J, with 12 bases between. Germline CDR1 reads SGHAT; CDR2 reads FQNNGV. The variable domain in full, completed from reference TRBV11-2 and TRBJ2-2, reads EAGVAQSPRYKIIEKRQSVAFWCNPISGHATLYWYQQILGQGPKLLIQFQNNGVVDDSQLPKDRFSAERLKGVDSTLKIQPAKLEDSAVYLCASSTRTVNTGELFFGEGSRLTVL.